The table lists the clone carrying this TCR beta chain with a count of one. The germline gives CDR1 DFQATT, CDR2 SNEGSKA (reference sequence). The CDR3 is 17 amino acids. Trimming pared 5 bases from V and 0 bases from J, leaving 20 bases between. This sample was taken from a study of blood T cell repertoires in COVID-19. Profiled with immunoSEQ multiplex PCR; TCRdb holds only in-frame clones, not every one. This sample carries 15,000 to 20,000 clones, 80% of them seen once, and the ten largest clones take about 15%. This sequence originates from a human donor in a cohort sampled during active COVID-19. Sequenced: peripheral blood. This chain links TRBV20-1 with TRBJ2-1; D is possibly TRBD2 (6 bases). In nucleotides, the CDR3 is TGCAGTGCTGGTGGGGGTAGCGGTTATATCTCCTACAATGAGCAGTTCTTC. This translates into CSAGGGSGYISYNEQFF.